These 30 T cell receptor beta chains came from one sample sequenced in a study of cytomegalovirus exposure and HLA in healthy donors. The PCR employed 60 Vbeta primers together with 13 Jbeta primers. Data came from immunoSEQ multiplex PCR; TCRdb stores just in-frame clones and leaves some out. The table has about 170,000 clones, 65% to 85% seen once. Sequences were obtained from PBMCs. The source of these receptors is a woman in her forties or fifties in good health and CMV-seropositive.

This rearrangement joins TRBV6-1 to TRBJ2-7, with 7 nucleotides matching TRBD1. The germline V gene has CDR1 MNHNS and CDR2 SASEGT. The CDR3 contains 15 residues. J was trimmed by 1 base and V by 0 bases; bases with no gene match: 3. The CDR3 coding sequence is TGTGCCAGCAGTGAAGCGACGGACAGGTCCTACGAGCAGTACTTC. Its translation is CASSEATDRSYEQYF.

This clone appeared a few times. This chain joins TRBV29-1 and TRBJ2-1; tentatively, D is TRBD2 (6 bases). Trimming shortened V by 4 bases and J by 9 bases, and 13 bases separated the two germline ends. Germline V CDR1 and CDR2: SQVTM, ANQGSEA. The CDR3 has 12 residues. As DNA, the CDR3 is TGCAGCGTTGCTCTCGGGGGAATTGAGCAGTTCTTC. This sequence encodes CSVALGGIEQFF.

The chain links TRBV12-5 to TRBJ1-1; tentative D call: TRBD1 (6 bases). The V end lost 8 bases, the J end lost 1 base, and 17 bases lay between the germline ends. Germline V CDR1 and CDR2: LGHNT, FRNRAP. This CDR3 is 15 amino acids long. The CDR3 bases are TGTGCTAGTCTCAATTCACAGGGATGGAACACTGAAGCTTTCTTT. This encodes CASLNSQGWNTEAFF.

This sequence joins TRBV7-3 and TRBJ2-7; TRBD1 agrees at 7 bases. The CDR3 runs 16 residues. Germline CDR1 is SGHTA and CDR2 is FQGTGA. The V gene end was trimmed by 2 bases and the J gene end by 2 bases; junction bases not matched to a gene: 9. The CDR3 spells CASSLYPRQGTYEQYF. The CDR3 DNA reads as TGTGCCAGCAGCTTATACCCGAGACAGGGAACCTACGAGCAGTACTTC.

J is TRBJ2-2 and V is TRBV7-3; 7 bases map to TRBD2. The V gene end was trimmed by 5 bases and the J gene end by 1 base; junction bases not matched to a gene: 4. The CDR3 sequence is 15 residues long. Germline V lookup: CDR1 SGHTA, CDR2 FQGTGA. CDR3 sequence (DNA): TGTGCCAGCAGCCTTGGACTAGGGAACACCGGGGAGCTGTTTTTT. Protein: CASSLGLGNTGELFF.

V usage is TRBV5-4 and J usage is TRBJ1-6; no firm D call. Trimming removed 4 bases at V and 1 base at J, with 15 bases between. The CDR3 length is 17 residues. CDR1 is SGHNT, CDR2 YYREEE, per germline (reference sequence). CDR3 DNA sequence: TGTGCCAGCAGCCTTTATGGAGCACGATCCTATAATTCACCCCTCCACTTT. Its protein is CASSLYGARSYNSPLHF.

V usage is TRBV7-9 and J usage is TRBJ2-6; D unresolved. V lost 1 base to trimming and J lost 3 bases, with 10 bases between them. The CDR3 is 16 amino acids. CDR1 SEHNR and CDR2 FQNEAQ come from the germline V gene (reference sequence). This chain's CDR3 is CASSLVVGVGANVLTF. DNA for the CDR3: TGTGCCAGCAGCTTAGTCGTGGGCGTTGGGGCCAACGTCCTGACTTTC.

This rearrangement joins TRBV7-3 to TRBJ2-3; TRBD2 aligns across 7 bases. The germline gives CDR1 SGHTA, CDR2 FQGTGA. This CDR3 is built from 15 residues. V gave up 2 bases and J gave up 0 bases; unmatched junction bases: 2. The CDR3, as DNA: TGTGCCAGCAGCTTAGGGGGGGTGAGCACAGATACGCAGTATTTT. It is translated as CASSLGGVSTDTQYF.

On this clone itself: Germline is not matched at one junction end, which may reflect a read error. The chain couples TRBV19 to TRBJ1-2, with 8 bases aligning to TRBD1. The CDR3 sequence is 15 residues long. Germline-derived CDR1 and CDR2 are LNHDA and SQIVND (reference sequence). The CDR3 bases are TGTGCCAGCAGTACATTACAGGGGGAGGTCTATGGCTACACCTTC. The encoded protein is CASSTLQGEVYGYTF. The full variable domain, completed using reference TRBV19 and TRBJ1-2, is DGGITQSPKYLFRKEGQNVTLSCEQNLNHDAMYWYRQDPGQGLRLIYYSQIVNDFQKGDIAEGYSVSREKKESFPLTVTSAQKNPTAFYLCASSTLQGEVYGYTFGSGTRLTVV.

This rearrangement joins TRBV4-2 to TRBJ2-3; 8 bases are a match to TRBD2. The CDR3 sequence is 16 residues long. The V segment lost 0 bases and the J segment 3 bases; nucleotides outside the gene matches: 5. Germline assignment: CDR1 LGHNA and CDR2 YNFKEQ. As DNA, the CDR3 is TGTGCCAGCAGCCAAGACTTAGCGGGGCCGACAGATACGCAGTATTTT. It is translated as CASSQDLAGPTDTQYF.

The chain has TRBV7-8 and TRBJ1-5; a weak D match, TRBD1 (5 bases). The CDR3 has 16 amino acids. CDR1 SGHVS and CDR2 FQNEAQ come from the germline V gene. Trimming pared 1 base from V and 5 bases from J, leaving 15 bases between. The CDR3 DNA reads TGTGCCAGCAGCTTAGGACGGATCTGGGGGGATCAGCCCCAGCATTTT. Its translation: CASSLGRIWGDQPQHF.

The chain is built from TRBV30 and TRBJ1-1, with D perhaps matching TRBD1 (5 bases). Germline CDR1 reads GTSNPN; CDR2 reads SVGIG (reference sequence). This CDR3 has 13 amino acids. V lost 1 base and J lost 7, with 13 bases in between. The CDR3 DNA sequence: TGTGCCTGGAGTGGGATCAGTGACAGTGAAGCTTTCTTT. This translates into CAWSGISDSEAFF.

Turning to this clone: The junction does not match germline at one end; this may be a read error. CDR3 residues: CASSLGTSGQGRSEAFF. CDR3 DNA sequence: TGTGCTAGCAGCCTGGGTACATCCGGACAGGGACGCTCTGAAGCTTTCTTT. The chain couples TRBV7-7 to TRBJ1-1; the match to TRBD1 covers 8 bases. Germline values: CDR1 SSHAT, CDR2 FNYEAQ (reference sequence). The CDR3 loop spans 17 amino acids.

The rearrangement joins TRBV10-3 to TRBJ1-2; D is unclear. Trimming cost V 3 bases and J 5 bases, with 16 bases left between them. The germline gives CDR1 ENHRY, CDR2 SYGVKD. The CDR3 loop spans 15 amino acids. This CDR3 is CAISDRRAQLYGYTF. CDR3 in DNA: TGTGCCATCAGTGACCGGAGGGCCCAACTATATGGCTACACCTTC.

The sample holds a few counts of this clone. CDR3 sequence reads: CASSLGVRDTQYF. The CDR3 region has the DNA TGTGCCAGCAGCCTCGGGGTCCGGGATACGCAGTATTTT. V is TRBV7-2 and J is TRBJ2-3; TRBD2 is a possible D gene (5 bases). The CDR3 consists of 13 residues. Germline V CDR1 and CDR2: SGHTA, FQGNSA. V lost 5 bases, J lost 6 bases, and 12 bases lay in between.

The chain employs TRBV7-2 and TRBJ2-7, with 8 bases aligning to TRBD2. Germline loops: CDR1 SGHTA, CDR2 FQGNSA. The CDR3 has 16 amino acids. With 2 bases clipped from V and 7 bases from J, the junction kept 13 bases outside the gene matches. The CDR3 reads CASSLLGSGSPGEQYF. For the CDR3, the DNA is TGTGCCAGCAGCTTACTAGGAAGCGGGAGTCCGGGTGAGCAGTACTTC.

The CDR3 bases are TGTGCCAGCTCACCAAGGGGGGGCCGGGACACCGGGGAGCTGTTTTTT. This codes for CASSPRGGRDTGELFF. This chain joins TRBV18 and TRBJ2-2; TRBD2 is a possible D gene (7 bases). V lost 2 bases to trimming and J lost 3 bases, with 13 bases between them. Germline V gives CDR1 KGHSH, CDR2 LQKENI. The CDR3 has 16 residues. The full variable domain, completed using reference TRBV18 and TRBJ2-2, is NAGVMQNPRHLVRRRGQEARLRCSPMKGHSHVYWYRQLPEEGLKFMVYLQKENIIDESGMPKERFSAEFPKEGPSILRIQQVVRGDSAAYFCASSPRGGRDTGELFFGEGSRLTVL.

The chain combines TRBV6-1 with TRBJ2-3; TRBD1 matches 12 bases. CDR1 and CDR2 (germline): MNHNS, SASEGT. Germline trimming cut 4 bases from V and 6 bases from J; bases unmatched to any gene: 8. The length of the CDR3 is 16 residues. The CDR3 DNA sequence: TGTGCCAGCAGTGCAATCGGGACAGGGGGCCGGGATACGCAGTATTTT. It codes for CASSAIGTGGRDTQYF.

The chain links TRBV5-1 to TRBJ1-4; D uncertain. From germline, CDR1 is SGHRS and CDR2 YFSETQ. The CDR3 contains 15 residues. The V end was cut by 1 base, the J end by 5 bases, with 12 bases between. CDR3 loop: CASSLNGNSNEKLFF. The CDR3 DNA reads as TGCGCCAGCAGCTTGAACGGGAACTCAAATGAAAAACTGTTTTTT.

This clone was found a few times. For the CDR3, the DNA is TGTGCCAGCAGCCAAGTCTTTAGAGGAGATACGCAGTATTTT. As protein: CASSQVFRGDTQYF. The rearrangement joins TRBV14 to TRBJ2-3; no reliable D call. Trimming removed 1 base at V and 5 bases at J, with 10 bases between. The CDR3 runs to 14 residues. The germline gives CDR1 SGHDN, CDR2 FVKESK. Full variable domain (rest looked up from reference TRBV14 and TRBJ2-3): EAGVTQFPSHSVIEKGQTVTLRCDPISGHDNLYWYRRVMGKEIKFLLHFVKESKQDESGMPNNRFLAERTGGTYSTLKVQPAELEDSGVYFCASSQVFRGDTQYFGPGTRLTVL.

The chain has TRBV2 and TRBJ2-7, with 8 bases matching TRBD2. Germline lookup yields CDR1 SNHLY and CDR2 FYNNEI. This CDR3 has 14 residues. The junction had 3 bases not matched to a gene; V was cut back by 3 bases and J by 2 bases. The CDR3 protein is CASSEGLVPYEQYF. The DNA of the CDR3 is TGTGCCAGCAGTGAGGGACTAGTCCCCTACGAGCAGTACTTC.

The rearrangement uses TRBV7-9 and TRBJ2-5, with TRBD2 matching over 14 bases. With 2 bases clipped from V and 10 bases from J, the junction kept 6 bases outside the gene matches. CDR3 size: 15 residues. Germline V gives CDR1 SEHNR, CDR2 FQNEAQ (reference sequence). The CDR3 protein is CASSLMGLAGDDQYF. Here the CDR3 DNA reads TGTGCCAGCAGCTTAATGGGACTAGCGGGAGATGACCAGTACTTC.

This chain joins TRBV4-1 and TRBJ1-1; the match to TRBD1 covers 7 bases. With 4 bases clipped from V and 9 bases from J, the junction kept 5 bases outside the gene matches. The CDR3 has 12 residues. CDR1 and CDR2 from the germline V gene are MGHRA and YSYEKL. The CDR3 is CASSLIQGQAFF. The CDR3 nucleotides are TGCGCCAGCAGCCTCATACAGGGGCAAGCTTTCTTT.

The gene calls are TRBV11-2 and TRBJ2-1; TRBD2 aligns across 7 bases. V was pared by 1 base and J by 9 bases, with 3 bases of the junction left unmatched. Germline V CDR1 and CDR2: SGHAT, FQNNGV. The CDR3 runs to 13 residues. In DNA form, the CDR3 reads TGTGCCAGCAGCTTAGCGGGAGGAATTGAGCAGTTCTTC. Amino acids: CASSLAGGIEQFF.

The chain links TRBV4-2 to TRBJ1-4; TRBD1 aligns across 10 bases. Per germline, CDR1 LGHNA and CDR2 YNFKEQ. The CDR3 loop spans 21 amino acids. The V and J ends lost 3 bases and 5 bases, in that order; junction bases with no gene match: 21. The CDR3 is CASSHTGTGAPTVVWNEKLFF. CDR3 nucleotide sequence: TGTGCCAGCAGCCACACCGGGACAGGGGCCCCCACGGTGGTCTGGAATGAAAAACTGTTTTTT.

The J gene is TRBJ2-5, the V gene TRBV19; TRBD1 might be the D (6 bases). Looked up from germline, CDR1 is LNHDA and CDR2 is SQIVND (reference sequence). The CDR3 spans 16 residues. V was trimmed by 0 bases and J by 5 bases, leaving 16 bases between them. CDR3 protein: CASSIEHRVGRETQYF. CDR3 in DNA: TGTGCCAGTAGTATAGAACACAGGGTAGGAAGGGAGACCCAGTACTTC. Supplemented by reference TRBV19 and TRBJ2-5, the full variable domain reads DGGITQSPKYLFRKEGQNVTLSCEQNLNHDAMYWYRQDPGQGLRLIYYSQIVNDFQKGDIAEGYSVSREKKESFPLTVTSAQKNPTAFYLCASSIEHRVGRETQYFGPGTRLLVL.

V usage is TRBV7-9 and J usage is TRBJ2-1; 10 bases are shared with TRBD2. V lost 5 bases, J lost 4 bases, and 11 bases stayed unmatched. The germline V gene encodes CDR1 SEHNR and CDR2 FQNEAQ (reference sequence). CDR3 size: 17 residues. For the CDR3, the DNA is TGTGCCAGCAGCCCGAGAGGTCTAGCGGGAGCGTACAATGAGCAGTTCTTC. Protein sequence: CASSPRGLAGAYNEQFF.

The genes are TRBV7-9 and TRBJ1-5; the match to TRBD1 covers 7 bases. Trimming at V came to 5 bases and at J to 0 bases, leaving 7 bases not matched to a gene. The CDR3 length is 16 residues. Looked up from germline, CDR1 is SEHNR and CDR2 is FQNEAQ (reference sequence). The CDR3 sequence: CASSGGTVNSNQPQHF. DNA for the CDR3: TGTGCCAGCAGCGGGGGGACAGTAAATAGCAATCAGCCCCAGCATTTT. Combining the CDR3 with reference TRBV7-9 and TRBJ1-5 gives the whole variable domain DTGVSQNPRHKITKRGQNVTFRCDPISEHNRLYWYRQTLGQGPEFLTYFQNEAQLEKSRLLSDRFSAERPKGSFSTLEIQRTEQGDSAMYLCASSGGTVNSNQPQHFGDGTRLSIL.

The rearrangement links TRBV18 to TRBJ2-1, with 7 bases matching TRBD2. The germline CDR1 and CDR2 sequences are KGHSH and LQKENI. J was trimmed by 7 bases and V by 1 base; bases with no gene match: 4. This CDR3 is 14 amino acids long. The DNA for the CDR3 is TGTGCCAGCTCACCACAGGGAGGGGAAAATGAGCAGTTCTTC. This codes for CASSPQGGENEQFF.

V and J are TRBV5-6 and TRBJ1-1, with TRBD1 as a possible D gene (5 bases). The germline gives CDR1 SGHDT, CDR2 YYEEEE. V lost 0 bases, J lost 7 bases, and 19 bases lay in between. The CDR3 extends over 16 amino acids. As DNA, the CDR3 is TGTGCCAGCAGCTTGGATGCGGGGCTCCCCCTGGATGAAGCTTTCTTT. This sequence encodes CASSLDAGLPLDEAFF.